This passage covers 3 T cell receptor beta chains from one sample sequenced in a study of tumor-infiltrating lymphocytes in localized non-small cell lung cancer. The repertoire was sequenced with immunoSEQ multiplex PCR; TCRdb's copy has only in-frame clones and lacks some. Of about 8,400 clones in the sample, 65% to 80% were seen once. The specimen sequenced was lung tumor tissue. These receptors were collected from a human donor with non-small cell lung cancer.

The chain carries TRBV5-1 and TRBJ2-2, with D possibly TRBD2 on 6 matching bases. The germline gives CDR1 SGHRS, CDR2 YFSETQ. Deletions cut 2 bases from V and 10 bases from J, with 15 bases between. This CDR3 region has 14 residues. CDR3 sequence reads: CASSLATLAEELFF. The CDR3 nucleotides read TGCGCCAGCAGCTTAGCCACACTAGCCGAGGAGCTGTTTTTT.

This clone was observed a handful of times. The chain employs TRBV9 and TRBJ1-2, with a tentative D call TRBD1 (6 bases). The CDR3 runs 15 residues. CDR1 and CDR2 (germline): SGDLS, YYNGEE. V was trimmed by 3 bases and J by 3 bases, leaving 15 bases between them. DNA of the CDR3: TGTGCCAGCAGCGCGACAGGCCCGCGCGACTATGGCTACACCTTC. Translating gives CASSATGPRDYGYTF.

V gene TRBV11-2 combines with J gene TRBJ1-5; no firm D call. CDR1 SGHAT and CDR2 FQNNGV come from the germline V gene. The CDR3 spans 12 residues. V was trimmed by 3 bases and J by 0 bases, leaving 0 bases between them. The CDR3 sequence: CASSFSNQPQHF. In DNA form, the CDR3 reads TGTGCCAGCAGCTTTAGCAATCAGCCCCAGCATTTT.